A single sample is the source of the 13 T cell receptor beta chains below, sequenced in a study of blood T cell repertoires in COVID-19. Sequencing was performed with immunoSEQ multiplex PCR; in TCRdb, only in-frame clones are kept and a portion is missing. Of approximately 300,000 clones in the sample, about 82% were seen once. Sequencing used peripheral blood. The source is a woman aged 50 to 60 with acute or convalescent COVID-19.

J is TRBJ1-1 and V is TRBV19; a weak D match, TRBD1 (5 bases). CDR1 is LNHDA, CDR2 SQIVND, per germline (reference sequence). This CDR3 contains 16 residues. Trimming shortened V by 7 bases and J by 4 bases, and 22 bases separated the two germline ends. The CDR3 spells CASNRDSRGGGTEAFF. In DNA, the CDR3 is TGTGCCAGTAATCGCGATTCTAGGGGCGGCGGCACTGAAGCTTTCTTT.

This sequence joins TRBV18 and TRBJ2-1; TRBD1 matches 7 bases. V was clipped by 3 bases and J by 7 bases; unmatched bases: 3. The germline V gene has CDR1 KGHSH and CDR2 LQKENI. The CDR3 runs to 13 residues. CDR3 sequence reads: CASSPGRGNEQFF. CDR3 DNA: TGTGCCAGCTCACCGGGCAGGGGGAATGAGCAGTTCTTC.

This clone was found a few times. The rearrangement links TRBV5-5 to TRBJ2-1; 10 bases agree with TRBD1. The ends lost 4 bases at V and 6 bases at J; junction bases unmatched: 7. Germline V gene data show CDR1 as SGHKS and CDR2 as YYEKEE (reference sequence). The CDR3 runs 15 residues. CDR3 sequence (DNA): TGTGCCAGCAGCCCGACCGGGACAGGGGTCAATGAGCAGTTCTTC. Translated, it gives CASSPTGTGVNEQFF.

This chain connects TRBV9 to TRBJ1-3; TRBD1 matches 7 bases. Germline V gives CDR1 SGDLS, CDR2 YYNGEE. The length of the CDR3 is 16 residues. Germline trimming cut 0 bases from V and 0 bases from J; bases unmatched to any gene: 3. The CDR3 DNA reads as TGTGCCAGCAGCGTAGGGACAGGTACCTCTGGAAACACCATATATTTT. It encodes CASSVGTGTSGNTIYF. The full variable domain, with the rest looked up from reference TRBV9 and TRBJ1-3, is DSGVTQTPKHLITATGQRVTLRCSPRSGDLSVYWYQQSLDQGLQFLIQYYNGEERAKGNILERFSAQQFPDLHSELNLSSLELGDSALYFCASSVGTGTSGNTIYFGEGSWLTVV.

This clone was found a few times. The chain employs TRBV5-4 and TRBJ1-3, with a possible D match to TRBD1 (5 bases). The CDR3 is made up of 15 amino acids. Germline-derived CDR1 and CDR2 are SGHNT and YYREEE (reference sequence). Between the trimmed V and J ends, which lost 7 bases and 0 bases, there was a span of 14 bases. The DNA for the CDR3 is TGTGCCAGCTCCCTCACAGGCGCCTCTGGAAACACCATATATTTT. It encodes CASSLTGASGNTIYF. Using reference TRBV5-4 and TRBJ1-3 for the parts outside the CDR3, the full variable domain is ETGVTQSPTHLIKTRGQQVTLRCSSQSGHNTVSWYQQALGQGPQFIFQYYREEENGRGNFPPRFSGLQFPNYSSELNVNALELDDSALYLCASSLTGASGNTIYFGEGSWLTVV.

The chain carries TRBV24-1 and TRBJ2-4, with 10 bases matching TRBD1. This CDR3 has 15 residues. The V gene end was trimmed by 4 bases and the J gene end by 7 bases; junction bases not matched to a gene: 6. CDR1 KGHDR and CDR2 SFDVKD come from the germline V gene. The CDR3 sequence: CATSDSGTGDNIQYF. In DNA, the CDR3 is TGTGCCACCAGTGACTCCGGGACAGGGGATAACATTCAGTACTTC.

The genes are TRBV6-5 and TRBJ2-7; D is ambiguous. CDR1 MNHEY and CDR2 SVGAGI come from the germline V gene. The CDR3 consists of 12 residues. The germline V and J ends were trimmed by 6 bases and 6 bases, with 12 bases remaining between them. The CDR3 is CASRVSASEQYF. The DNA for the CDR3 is TGTGCCAGCAGGGTGAGTGCGAGCGAGCAGTACTTC.

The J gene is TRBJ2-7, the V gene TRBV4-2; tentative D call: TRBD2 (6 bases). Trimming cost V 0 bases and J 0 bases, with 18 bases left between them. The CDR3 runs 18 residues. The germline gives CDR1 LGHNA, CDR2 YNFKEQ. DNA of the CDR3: TGTGCCAGCAGCCAAGATCTGGGCTTCGGGCGGGGCTCCTACGAGCAGTACTTC. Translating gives CASSQDLGFGRGSYEQYF.

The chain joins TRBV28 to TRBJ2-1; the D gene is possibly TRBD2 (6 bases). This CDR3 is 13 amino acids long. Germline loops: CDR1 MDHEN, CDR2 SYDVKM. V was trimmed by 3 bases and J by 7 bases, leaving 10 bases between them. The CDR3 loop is CASSFGTLNEQFF. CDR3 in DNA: TGTGCCAGCAGTTTTGGGACTCTGAATGAGCAGTTCTTC.

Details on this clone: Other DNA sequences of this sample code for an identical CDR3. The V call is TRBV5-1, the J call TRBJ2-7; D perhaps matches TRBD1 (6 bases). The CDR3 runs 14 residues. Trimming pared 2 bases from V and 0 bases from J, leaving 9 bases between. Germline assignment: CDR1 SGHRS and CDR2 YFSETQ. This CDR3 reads CASSLGQSSYEQYF. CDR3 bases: TGCGCCAGCAGCTTAGGACAGAGCTCCTACGAGCAGTACTTC.

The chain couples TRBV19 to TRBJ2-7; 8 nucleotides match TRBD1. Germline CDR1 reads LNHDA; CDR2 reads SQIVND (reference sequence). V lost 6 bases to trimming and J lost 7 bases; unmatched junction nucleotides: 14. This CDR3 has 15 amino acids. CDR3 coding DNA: TGTGCCAGTAGGCCTCGGTCGGACAGGGTTTGGGAGCAGTACTTC. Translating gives CASRPRSDRVWEQYF.

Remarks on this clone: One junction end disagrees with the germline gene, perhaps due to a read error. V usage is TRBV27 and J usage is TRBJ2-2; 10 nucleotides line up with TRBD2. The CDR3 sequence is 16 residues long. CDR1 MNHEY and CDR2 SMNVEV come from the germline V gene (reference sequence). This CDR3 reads CVSSPTSGLMTGELFF. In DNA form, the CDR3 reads TGTGTCAGCAGCCCGACTAGCGGGCTGATGACCGGGGAGCTGTTTTTT.

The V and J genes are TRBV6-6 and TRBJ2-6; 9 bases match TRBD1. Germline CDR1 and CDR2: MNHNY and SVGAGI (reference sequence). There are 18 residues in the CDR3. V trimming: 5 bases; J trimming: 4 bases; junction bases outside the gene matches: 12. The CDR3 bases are TGTGCCAGCAGTCCCGGGACAGGGATGTTTTCAGGGGCCAACGTCCTGACTTTC. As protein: CASSPGTGMFSGANVLTF.